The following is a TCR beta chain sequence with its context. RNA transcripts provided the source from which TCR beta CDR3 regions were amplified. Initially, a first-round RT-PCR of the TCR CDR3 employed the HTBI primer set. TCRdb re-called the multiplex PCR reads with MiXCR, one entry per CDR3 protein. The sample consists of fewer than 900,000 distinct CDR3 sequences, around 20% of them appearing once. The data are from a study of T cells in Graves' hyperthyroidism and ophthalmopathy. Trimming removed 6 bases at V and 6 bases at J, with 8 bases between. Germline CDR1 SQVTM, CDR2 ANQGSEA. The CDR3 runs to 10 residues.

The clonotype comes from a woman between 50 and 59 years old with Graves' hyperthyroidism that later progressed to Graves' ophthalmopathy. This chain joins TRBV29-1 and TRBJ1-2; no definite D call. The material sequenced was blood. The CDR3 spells CSVVQNGYTF. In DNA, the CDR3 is TGCAGCGTAGTACAGAATGGCTACACCTTC. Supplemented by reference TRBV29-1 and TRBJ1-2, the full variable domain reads SAVISQKPSRDICQRGTSLTIQCQVDSQVTMMFWYRQQPGQSLTLIATANQGSEATYESGFVIDKFPISRPNLTFSTLTVSNMSPEDSSIYLCSVVQNGYTFGSGTRLTVV.